This T cell receptor beta chain was captured in a study of Tregs in tolerant kidney transplant recipients. Concerning this clone itself: Its specificity is not known.

Study-wide points: Antigen-driven expansion was suggested because donor-specific Tregs expanded more than all Tregs in tolerant patients. Biological reproducibility was not directly addressed in this study. Activated donor B cell expansion appeared to reveal the most relevant donor-specific TCRbeta repertoire.

Before regulatory T cell sorting, thawed PBMCs rested overnight at 37°C in approximately 200 IU/ml IL-2. The CDR3 is 18 residues long. Trimming stripped 4 bases from V and 5 bases from J, with 21 bases between. CDR1 and CDR2 from the germline V gene are MNHNS and SASEGT. Method: immunoSEQ multiplex PCR; TCRdb's copy keeps in-frame clones and lacks some. The profile covers around 78,000 clones, with approximately 90% appearing a single time and 0.34% taken by the ten largest. The chain is built from TRBV6-1 and TRBJ2-6; D is undetermined. The sequencing used Tregs from blood, collected before the transplant. The TCR was taken from a human donor who received a combined kidney and bone marrow transplant. The CDR3 DNA sequence: TGTGCCAGCAGTGTGCCGCCGTGGGAACAAAGTCGGGCCAACGTCCTGACTTTC. It specifies CASSVPPWEQSRANVLTF.